This paragraph reports one TCR beta chain. Which antigen it targets is not known. Base-call qualities are not available, and no considerably larger clone is one nucleotide away. These data originate in a study of human T cells and chemical hapten exposure (dated by TCRdb to 2020 to 2022). A note on the overall study: For sensitization, 2% DPC in acetone was applied to an approximately 2 cm by approximately 2 cm area of upper inner arm skin. Patients additionally received weekly therapeutic DPC doses to the scalp throughout the roughly 23-week study period. Patch testing was done on the upper back using Finn chambers containing 0.01% DPC, and results were scored after 6 days according to International Contact Dermatitis Research Group standards. Alopecia areata with under or over 50% scalp involvement, alopecia totalis and alopecia universalis were represented in the patient cohort, which was mostly female. Libraries were pooled for sequencing, and variation in per-sample TCR yields was attributed mainly to small differences in library volumes within the pool. Peripheral blood TCR repertoire changes were tracked in vivo in alopecia patients during primary and secondary sensitization to the hapten diphenylcyclopropenone (DPC). Patient blood was sampled pre-sensitization (week 0) and at 2, 6 and about 24 weeks after DPC sensitization. For TCR sequencing, blood came from some 31 alopecia patients at anywhere from one to four time points (pre-sensitization, 2, 6 and 24 weeks). General study outcomes and caveats: After repeated subsampling, the strength of the expansion versus patch-test correlation and the threshold at which it became significant changed. Compared with pre-sensitization or healthy control sets, expanded TCRs formed significantly more large CDR3 similarity clusters, which is consistent with antigen-driven responses. Because all patients had alopecia, a presumed autoimmune disease, the immune response of the patients might differ from that of healthy individuals. Patch test score correlated positively with the number of PT1 expanded TCRs, reaching significance at thresholds 8, 16 and 32 but not at 4. The number of TCRs above 1 in 1000 frequency did not change with DPC sensitization; there was no evidence of global repertoire structure alterations.

The library was made by RACE. Sequencing relied on a NextSeq 500. During library preparation, unique molecular identifiers were attached to individual cDNA molecules so that TCRs could be counted in a quantitative, reproducible way. Both TCR alpha and TCR beta chains were sequenced from each blood RNA sample. The paper's data handling went like this. A median of about 89,000 TCRs per sample was observed, with a range of about 20,000 to 700,000. The Decombinator software suite was used to annotate V, J and CDR3 in the TCR reads. To make PS versus PT1 abundance plots, every sample was subsampled to the same number of TCRs (28,000). TCRs were defined as expanded if absent before sensitization and observed at least eight times at the 2-week time point. TCRdb ran its own pipeline on the public reads, namely fastp trimming at Q25 and MiXCR clone calling, and kept in-frame beta chains. A single entry per CDR3 protein holds the most common genes and DNA from its merged rows. Clone size and V and J calls follow TCRdb, not the original study. This sample holds roughly 90,000 distinct CDR3 sequences; roughly 10% were observed only once. The ten largest clones capture about 0.95% of the sample.

The sample's time point label, in plain terms: patch test 3, about 24 weeks after DPC sensitization. According to the study, the label for this sample's treatment or condition signals: therapeutic diphenylcyclopropenone sensitization with weekly scalp DPC. Blood at each patch-test visit was drawn before the patch test was applied. Patients were eligible if aged 18 to 70, diagnosed with alopecia and judged suitable for DPC therapy, and pregnant patients were excluded. Total RNA was isolated from unfractionated whole blood collected in Tempus Blood RNA tubes. The CDR3 sequence holds 17 residues, the cysteine and phenylalanine included. Only CDR3 DNA remains: 51 bases, in frame from the first base. CDR1 and CDR2 are drawn from the germline V gene: SGHAT, FQNNGV. The V end gives up 5 bases and the J end 3 bases, leaving 14 bases in the junction not matched to a gene.

The chain was built from TRBV11-2 and TRBJ2-7, and 9 bases in between align with TRBD1. This receptor was obtained from a woman in her thirties with alopecia areata. Some clones in this sample may be carry-over from other donors' samples. The sample consisted of whole blood, taken in connection with sensitization to the hapten diphenylcyclopropenone (DPC). This receptor carries the CDR3 CASSPINRGTGLYEQYF. At the DNA level, the sequence is TGTGCCAGCAGCCCTATAAACCGAGGGACAGGGCTCTACGAGCAGTACTTC.